Below are 21 T cell receptor beta chains sequenced from a single sample in a study of shared clonotypes between healthy human individuals. The table came from immunoSEQ multiplex PCR; TCRdb's copy has only in-frame clones and leaves some out. The repertoire holds about a million clones, about 80% seen once, with 1.4% in the top ten. The sample consisted of memory CD4+ T cells sorted from blood. The subset is: CD45RA-negative fraction. The source of these receptors is a man aged 18 to 35 in good health.

This rearrangement joins TRBV6-6 to TRBJ1-3, with 8 bases lining up with TRBD1. The germline CDR1 and CDR2 sequences are MNHNY and SVGAGI (reference sequence). Trimming at V came to 4 bases and at J to 0 bases, leaving 2 bases not matched to a gene. This CDR3 region has 15 residues. CDR3 nucleotides: TGTGCCAGCAGTTCCGGACAGGGCTCTGGAAACACCATATATTTT. Amino acid sequence: CASSSGQGSGNTIYF.

The chain couples TRBV7-8 to TRBJ2-2; D possibly matches TRBD1 or TRBD2 (5 bases each). V was clipped by 5 bases and J by 1 base, with 11 bases between them. The CDR3 runs 15 residues. Germline-derived CDR1 and CDR2 are SGHVS and FQNEAQ. CDR3 sequence (DNA): TGTGCCAGCAGCAACCGGGACGGGAACACCGGGGAGCTGTTTTTT. This sequence encodes CASSNRDGNTGELFF.

V usage is TRBV5-4 and J usage is TRBJ1-1; D possibly corresponds to TRBD1 (5 bases). Trimming pared 0 bases from V and 6 bases from J, leaving 12 bases between. CDR3 length equals 14 residues. Germline V CDR1 and CDR2: SGHNT, YYREEE (reference sequence). The CDR3 coding sequence is TGTGCCAGCAGCTTGGGGGGCCTGGGGGCTGAAGCTTTCTTT. Residues: CASSLGGLGAEAFF.

This rearrangement joins TRBV7-9 to TRBJ2-3; 7 bases map to TRBD2. The CDR3 has 16 residues. Losses at the gene ends were 1 base for V and 3 bases for J; bases not matched to a gene: 7. Germline CDR1 is SEHNR and CDR2 is FQNEAQ (reference sequence). The DNA of the CDR3 is TGTGCCAGCAGCTTAGTGGCGGGAGTTCTTACAGATACGCAGTATTTT. It specifies CASSLVAGVLTDTQYF.

The chain employs TRBV29-1 and TRBJ1-2; possibly TRBD1 for D (5 bases). Germline lookup yields CDR1 SQVTM and CDR2 ANQGSEA. V lost 7 bases, J lost 3 bases, and 12 bases lay in between. The CDR3 contains 12 residues. The CDR3 DNA sequence: TGCAGCGCTAAGGGGTTAGACTATGGCTACACCTTC. As protein: CSAKGLDYGYTF.

The chain is built from TRBV6-1 and TRBJ2-5; unclear D gene. The CDR3 contains 12 residues. Trimming stripped 6 bases from V and 4 bases from J, with 9 bases between. Germline CDR1 is MNHNS and CDR2 is SASEGT. CDR3 sequence reads: CASRRLGETQYF. CDR3 coding DNA: TGTGCCAGCAGGCGATTAGGAGAGACCCAGTACTTC.

About this clone: Other DNA sequences from this sample encode an identical CDR3 as well. V is TRBV7-2 and J is TRBJ2-1, with 13 bases identical to TRBD2. The J segment lost 7 bases and the V segment lost 5 bases, leaving 5 bases of the junction unmatched. The CDR3 spans 15 residues. Germline CDR1 and CDR2: SGHTA and FQGNSA. CDR3: CASSLGTSGNNEQFF. CDR3 coding DNA: TGTGCCAGCAGCCTAGGGACTAGCGGGAATAATGAGCAGTTCTTC.

The rearrangement joins TRBV6-1 to TRBJ2-7; the D gene is possibly TRBD2 (6 bases). Trimming removed 9 bases from V and 2 bases from J, with 14 bases in between. The CDR3 has 13 residues. In germline, CDR1 is MNHNS, CDR2 SASEGT. CDR3 in amino acids: CASARDWTYEQYF. CDR3 DNA: TGTGCCAGTGCCCGGGACTGGACCTACGAGCAGTACTTC.

The chain has TRBV2 and TRBJ1-5; D might be TRBD1 (5 bases). V was pared by 6 bases and J by 0 bases, with 12 bases between. This CDR3 contains 15 residues. The germline V gene has CDR1 SNHLY and CDR2 FYNNEI. CDR3 sequence reads: CASRADQGSNQPQHF. CDR3 nucleotides: TGTGCCAGCAGAGCAGATCAGGGTAGCAATCAGCCCCAGCATTTT.

This rearrangement joins TRBV7-2 to TRBJ1-5; maybe TRBD1 (5 bases). Trimming shortened V by 2 bases and J by 4 bases, and 12 bases separated the two germline ends. CDR3 length: 15 amino acids. Germline V gene lookup returns CDR1 SGHTA and CDR2 FQGNSA. CDR3 DNA sequence: TGTGCCAGCAGCTTACCCGGGACCTCAAATCAGCCCCAGCATTTT. Translated, it gives CASSLPGTSNQPQHF.

The chain links TRBV30 to TRBJ1-2; 7 nucleotides line up with TRBD1. Germline CDR1 reads GTSNPN; CDR2 reads SVGIG (reference sequence). CDR3 length equals 17 residues. V gave up 3 bases and J gave up 8 bases; unmatched junction bases: 21. The CDR3 DNA reads as TGTGCCTGGAGCGGGGACAGAACGACGTGGGGTACCGGGGGCTACACCTTC. Translating gives CAWSGDRTTWGTGGYTF.

This clone is a singleton in its sample. This chain links TRBV10-3 with TRBJ2-3, with 10 bases lining up with TRBD2. This CDR3 spans 17 amino acids. Germline lookup yields CDR1 ENHRY and CDR2 SYGVKD. Trimming at V came to 8 bases and at J to 4 bases, leaving 15 bases not matched to a gene. The CDR3 DNA reads as TGTGCCATCTCGGAGGCTTTAGCGGGAGGCGCCCCAGATACGCAGTATTTT. Translating it yields CAISEALAGGAPDTQYF.

The chain carries TRBV28 and TRBJ1-1, with 8 bases matching TRBD1. The germline gives CDR1 MDHEN, CDR2 SYDVKM. With 7 bases clipped from V and 5 bases from J, the junction kept 21 bases outside the gene matches. This CDR3 has 18 residues. The CDR3 loop reads CASTTGTGHSSGYTEAFF. CDR3 bases: TGTGCCAGCACCACCGGGACAGGACATTCTTCGGGATATACTGAAGCTTTCTTT.

The chain employs TRBV15 and TRBJ2-7; tentative D call: TRBD1 (6 bases). The CDR3 contains 14 residues. CDR1 and CDR2 from the germline V gene are LNHNV and YYDKDF (reference sequence). V lost 4 bases to trimming and J lost 7 bases, with 17 bases between them. DNA for the CDR3: TGTGCCACCAGCAATTGGGGGCAGGGGAGAGAGCAGTACTTC. As protein: CATSNWGQGREQYF.

The chain uses TRBV2 and TRBJ2-6; D not resolved. This CDR3 has 16 amino acids. Trimming left V 7 bases short and J 7 bases short, with 20 bases between. Germline loops: CDR1 SNHLY, CDR2 FYNNEI. The CDR3 region is CASIGPDAVAANVLTF. CDR3 sequence (DNA): TGTGCCAGCATCGGACCAGACGCCGTCGCTGCCAACGTCCTGACTTTC.

Notes on this clone: The same CDR3 is also encoded by other DNA sequences in this sample. This chain joins TRBV7-2 and TRBJ2-7; D remains ambiguous. The germline V and J ends were trimmed by 1 base and 4 bases, with 8 bases remaining between them. The CDR3 covers 13 residues. Germline assignment: CDR1 SGHTA and CDR2 FQGNSA. The CDR3 loop is CASSLEVGYEQYF. The DNA of the CDR3 is TGTGCCAGCAGCTTAGAGGTCGGGTACGAGCAGTACTTC.

This chain uses TRBV6-5 with TRBJ2-1; D possibly matches TRBD1 or TRBD2 (5 bases each). This CDR3 is 16 amino acids long. Trimming stripped 0 bases from V and 3 bases from J, with 12 bases between. Germline values: CDR1 MNHEY, CDR2 SVGAGI. CDR3 DNA: TGTGCCAGCAGTTACTCGGGGGATATGGGCTACAATGAGCAGTTCTTC. It yields the protein CASSYSGDMGYNEQFF.

About this clone itself: Other nucleotide sequences from this sample produce the same CDR3. The chain combines TRBV11-2 with TRBJ2-1; 9 nucleotides line up with TRBD1. Germline CDR1 SGHAT, CDR2 FQNNGV. After removal of 4 bases from V and 2 bases from J, the junction contained 3 bases not matched to a gene. This CDR3 has 15 residues. In DNA form, the CDR3 reads TGTGCCAGCAGCTGGGGACAGGGTCCCTACAATGAGCAGTTCTTC. It codes for CASSWGQGPYNEQFF.

The rearrangement links TRBV30 to TRBJ2-2; weak D call: TRBD2 (5 bases). The V gene lost 4 bases and the J gene lost 1 base, with 7 bases spanning the gap. Germline V lookup: CDR1 GTSNPN, CDR2 SVGIG (reference sequence). This CDR3 spans 13 amino acids. The CDR3 sequence: CAWTSQNTGELFF. The CDR3 nucleotides read TGTGCCTGGACTAGCCAGAACACCGGGGAGCTGTTTTTT.

This chain joins TRBV5-1 and TRBJ2-5; D may be TRBD1 (6 bases). Germline CDR1 SGHRS, CDR2 YFSETQ. The CDR3 runs 14 residues. Between the trimmed V and J ends, which lost 6 bases and 3 bases, there was a span of 15 bases. The CDR3 DNA is TGCGCCAGCATGCCCTCGCCAGGGGAAGAGACCCAGTACTTC. Its protein is CASMPSPGEETQYF. Full variable domain (missing parts from reference TRBV5-1 and TRBJ2-5): KAGVTQTPRYLIKTRGQQVTLSCSPISGHRSVSWYQQTPGQGLQFLFEYFSETQRNKGNFPGRFSGRQFSNSRSEMNVSTLELGDSALYLCASMPSPGEETQYFGPGTRLLVL.

The genes are TRBV25-1 and TRBJ1-5; D is unclear. Germline V gene data show CDR1 as MGHDK and CDR2 as SYGVNS. The CDR3 length is 16 residues. V lost 6 bases, J lost 0 bases, and 15 bases lay in between. CDR3 nucleotides: TGTGCCAGCAGCGCGGGTAGAGACGGTAGCAATCAGCCCCAGCATTTT. It encodes CASSAGRDGSNQPQHF.